This TCR beta chain was retrieved from a study of T-cell reconstitution after alpha-beta-depleted transplantation in children. Study-wide findings and caveats: Several hundred expanded graft clones reportedly were the source of alpha-beta T cells about two months after transplant. TCRbeta diversity was high at day 60 in some patients (a result of surviving recipient T cells and thymic progenitors).

Construction of the TCRbeta library involved unique molecular identifiers. TCRdb itself ran the PCR reads through MiXCR, one entry per CDR3 protein. The top ten hold approximately 5% of the sample, which has 900,000 or so distinct CDR3 sequences, 16% seen once. V lost 3 bases and J 1 base, leaving 10 bases between the germline ends. The CDR3 has 15 residues. About this clonotype itself: Its antigen is unknown.

This specimen consisted of PBMCs, mostly from graft donor cells, obtained 360 days after TCRalphabeta/CD19-depleted stem cell transplant. J is TRBJ1-3 and V is TRBV12-3 or TRBV12-4; TRBD1 might be the D (6 bases). This sequence originates from a male patient younger than 18 who had a stem cell transplant for acute lymphoblastic leukemia, so the T cells may come from the graft donor. CDR3 amino acids: CASSFATGSGNTIYF. In DNA form, the CDR3 reads TGTGCCAGCAGTTTCGCCACAGGGTCTGGAAACACCATATATTTT.